The T cell receptor beta chain under discussion was sequenced for a study of cytomegalovirus exposure and HLA in healthy donors. Points from the study as a whole: Specific recognition of CMV antigens was confirmed in vitro for a few chains (all CMV-associated). Data from an earlier analysis indicated that most TCR beta V segments were productive either about 87% or about 30% of the time. Some V segments (TRBV6-2 and TRBV6-3 among them) were excluded as indistinguishable. The authors listed 150 to 200 TCR beta chains as cytomegalovirus-associated.

The V gene's germline CDR1 is SGHRS and CDR2 YFSETQ. This CDR3 has 13 amino acids. V was cut by 2 bases and J by 4 bases, with 6 bases left in between. Vbeta (60) and Jbeta (13) primers were used in the PCR. Produced via immunoSEQ multiplex PCR; TCRdb's table is partial and in-frame only. The data contain approximately 190,000 clones, over 70% of them singletons. About this clone: What it recognizes is unknown.

This TCR came from a man over 45 in good health and CMV-seronegative. Material for sequencing was PBMCs. This chain joins TRBV5-1 and TRBJ2-2; D gene ambiguous. The CDR3 region is CASSLESTGELFF. DNA for the CDR3: TGCGCCAGCAGCTTAGAGTCCACCGGGGAGCTGTTTTTT. Full variable domain (outside the CDR3, taken from reference TRBV5-1 and TRBJ2-2): KAGVTQTPRYLIKTRGQQVTLSCSPISGHRSVSWYQQTPGQGLQFLFEYFSETQRNKGNFPGRFSGRQFSNSRSEMNVSTLELGDSALYLCASSLESTGELFFGEGSRLTVL.